The source of this T cell receptor beta chain is a study of control samples from healthy donors and cancer patients. The CDR3 spans 14 residues. Germline V CDR1 and CDR2: LGHDT, YNNKEL (reference sequence). V dropped 1 base and J dropped 6 bases, with 12 bases sitting between them. Sequencing was performed with immunoSEQ multiplex PCR; in TCRdb, only in-frame clones are kept and a portion is missing. Among fewer than 200,000 clones listed, around 88% were seen once. Sequencing was performed on blood. The V call is TRBV3-1 (or the pseudogene TRBV3-2), the J call TRBJ1-2, with D hard to call. This TCR was recovered from a woman between 25 and 40 years old in good health. The CDR3 protein is CASSQGEVSNGYTF. The DNA for the CDR3 is TGTGCCAGCAGCCAAGGGGAGGTTAGCAATGGCTACACCTTC.